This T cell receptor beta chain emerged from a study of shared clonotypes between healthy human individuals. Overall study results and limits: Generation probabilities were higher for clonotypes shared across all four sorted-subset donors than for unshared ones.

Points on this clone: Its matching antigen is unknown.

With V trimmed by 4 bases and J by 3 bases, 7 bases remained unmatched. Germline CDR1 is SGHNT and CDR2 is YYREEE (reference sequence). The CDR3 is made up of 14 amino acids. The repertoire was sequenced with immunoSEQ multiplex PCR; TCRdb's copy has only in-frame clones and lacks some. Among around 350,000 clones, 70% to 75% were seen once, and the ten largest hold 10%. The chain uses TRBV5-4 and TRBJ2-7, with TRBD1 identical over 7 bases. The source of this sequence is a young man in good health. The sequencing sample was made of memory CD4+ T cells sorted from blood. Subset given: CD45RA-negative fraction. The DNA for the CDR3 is TGTGCCAGCAGCAGGGACAGCAGGGGCTACGAGCAGTACTTC. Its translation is CASSRDSRGYEQYF.